Listed here are 8 T cell receptor beta chains from one sample, sequenced in a study of cytomegalovirus exposure and HLA in healthy donors. Primers: 60 Vbeta forward and 13 Jbeta reverse. Assay: immunoSEQ multiplex PCR; the TCRdb copy retains only in-frame clones and omits some. The table shows 150,000 or so clones, with around 70% occurring only once. Sequencing was done on a sample of PBMCs. The receptors stem from a man younger than 45 in good health and CMV-seronegative.

The chain couples TRBV7-9 to TRBJ1-5; D uncertain. The V and J ends lost 4 bases and 1 base respectively, with 8 bases between them. This CDR3 is built from 14 residues. Germline-derived CDR1 and CDR2 are SEHNR and FQNEAQ (reference sequence). This chain's CDR3 is CASSSEVSNQPQHF. CDR3 coding DNA: TGTGCCAGCAGCTCGGAGGTGAGCAATCAGCCCCAGCATTTT.

The chain links TRBV5-1 to TRBJ2-4; 7 nucleotides match TRBD2. Germline V gives CDR1 SGHRS, CDR2 YFSETQ. CDR3 length: 11 amino acids. CDR3 protein: CDGGTKNIQYF. The CDR3, as DNA: TGCGACGGGGGGACCAAAAACATTCAGTACTTC.

V gene TRBV14 combines with J gene TRBJ1-1; no firm D call. CDR3 length equals 14 residues. V lost 0 bases and J lost 1, with 6 bases in between. Germline CDR1 is SGHDN and CDR2 is FVKESK. CDR3 in DNA: TGTGCCAGCAGCCAAGAAACACGGAACACTGAAGCTTTCTTT. The encoded protein is CASSQETRNTEAFF.

This rearrangement joins TRBV6-6 to TRBJ2-5; a possible D gene is TRBD1 (7 bases). The length of the CDR3 is 13 residues. The V end lost 2 bases, the J end lost 5 bases, and 9 bases lay between the germline ends. Germline V gene data show CDR1 as MNHNY and CDR2 as SVGAGI (reference sequence). CDR3 in amino acids: CASSYPGGETQYF. The CDR3 DNA reads as TGTGCCAGCAGTTACCCAGGGGGGGAGACCCAGTACTTC.

J is TRBJ2-7 and V is TRBV30; possible D gene TRBD2, 5 bases. The CDR3 runs to 13 residues. The V gene's germline CDR1 is GTSNPN and CDR2 SVGIG (reference sequence). Deletions cut 0 bases from V and 5 bases from J, with 11 bases between. CDR3 sequence (DNA): TGTGCCTGGAGTGTTGGAGGAGGAGACGAGCAGTACTTC. Protein: CAWSVGGGDEQYF.

This clone showed up just a few times. V usage is TRBV19 and J usage is TRBJ2-7, with TRBD1 matching over 9 bases. The CDR3 is made up of 14 amino acids. Germline CDR1 is LNHDA and CDR2 is SQIVND (reference sequence). V lost 4 bases to trimming and J lost 7 bases; unmatched junction nucleotides: 8. This CDR3 is CASSRRDRAEEQYF. CDR3 nucleotides: TGTGCCAGTAGTAGGCGGGACAGGGCGGAGGAGCAGTACTTC.

V gene TRBV7-2 combines with J gene TRBJ1-2; D is undetermined. The CDR3 has 12 amino acids. The V end lost 1 base, the J end lost 7 bases, and 7 bases lay between the germline ends. Germline values: CDR1 SGHTA, CDR2 FQGNSA. In nucleotides, the CDR3 is TGTGCCAGCAGCTTAGGAGAGGGTGGCTACACCTTC. Protein sequence: CASSLGEGGYTF.

The chain uses TRBV7-9 and TRBJ2-7, with a tentative D call TRBD1 (6 bases). Germline CDR1 and CDR2: SEHNR and FQNEAQ (reference sequence). Trimming stripped 4 bases from V and 5 bases from J, with 15 bases between. The CDR3 is 14 residues long. The CDR3 sequence is CASSSTTGVNEQYF. Here the CDR3 DNA reads TGTGCCAGCAGCTCTACGACAGGCGTCAACGAGCAGTACTTC.